The 26 T cell receptor beta chains presented below share a single source sample, sequenced in a study of blood T cell repertoires in COVID-19. Measured with immunoSEQ multiplex PCR; TCRdb has only the in-frame clones, and not every one. The sample has fewer than 60,000 clones, about 80% seen once. Sequenced input: peripheral blood. These receptors all come from a man between 60 and 75 years old with acute or convalescent COVID-19.

This clone came up a few times. The chain links TRBV2 to TRBJ1-5; 8 bases agree with TRBD1. The CDR3 contains 15 residues. Looked up from germline, CDR1 is SNHLY and CDR2 is FYNNEI. V shed 4 bases, J shed 7 bases, and the junction held 9 bases outside the gene matches. The DNA for the CDR3 is TGTGCCAGCAGTGGGATGACAGGGGTTAGCCAGCCCCAGCATTTT. Residues: CASSGMTGVSQPQHF.

The chain links TRBV19 to TRBJ1-3; TRBD1 agrees at 7 bases. Germline trimming cut 4 bases from V and 1 base from J; bases unmatched to any gene: 7. Germline V gene sequence: CDR1 LNHDA, CDR2 SQIVND (reference sequence). The CDR3 totals 16 residues. The DNA for the CDR3 is TGTGCCAGTAGTACCCCGACAGGGAGGTCTGGAAACACCATATATTTT. Translation gives CASSTPTGRSGNTIYF.

J is TRBJ1-4 and V is TRBV6-4, with 7 positions matching TRBD1. Trimming removed 3 bases from V and 3 bases from J; junction bases left unmatched: 4. Germline values: CDR1 MRHNA, CDR2 SNTAGT. The CDR3 runs 15 residues. CDR3 loop: CASSERTGPNEKLFF. Here the CDR3 DNA reads TGTGCCAGCAGTGAAAGGACAGGACCTAATGAAAAACTGTTTTTT.

This clone was seen a few times. The V and J genes are TRBV18 and TRBJ1-1; 9 bases fit TRBD1. This CDR3 region has 15 residues. CDR1 and CDR2 from the germline V gene are KGHSH and LQKENI. V lost 5 bases to trimming and J lost 4 bases; unmatched junction nucleotides: 8. The CDR3 nucleotides are TGTGCCAGCTCAGCAATGGGGACAGGGCGCACTGAAGCTTTCTTT. Translation: CASSAMGTGRTEAFF. Full variable domain (outside the CDR3, taken from reference TRBV18 and TRBJ1-1): NAGVMQNPRHLVRRRGQEARLRCSPMKGHSHVYWYRQLPEEGLKFMVYLQKENIIDESGMPKERFSAEFPKEGPSILRIQQVVRGDSAAYFCASSAMGTGRTEAFFGQGTRLTVV.

The J gene is TRBJ2-3, the V gene TRBV29-1, with 7 bases identical to TRBD1. J gave up 2 bases and V 7 bases, and 12 bases lay outside the gene matches. Germline CDR1 and CDR2: SQVTM and ANQGSEA. The CDR3 is 15 amino acids. The CDR3 is CSARPGTDPTDTQYF. Here the CDR3 DNA reads TGCAGCGCTAGACCCGGGACAGACCCCACAGATACGCAGTATTTT.

The chain carries TRBV5-1 and TRBJ1-1; D uncertain. V was cut by 4 bases and J by 6 bases, with 22 bases left in between. CDR1 is SGHRS and CDR2 is YFSETQ in the germline V gene. CDR3 length equals 16 residues. This CDR3 reads CASSPPAGSQGSEAFF. The DNA of the CDR3 is TGCGCCAGCAGCCCCCCAGCCGGGAGCCAAGGATCTGAAGCTTTCTTT.

This clone was seen a handful of times. The genes are TRBV12-3 or TRBV12-4 and TRBJ1-2; 9 positions agree with TRBD1. Trimming took 5 bases from V and 8 from J; bases not matched to a gene: 3. This CDR3 region has 12 residues. Here the CDR3 DNA reads TGTGCCAGCAGTGGACAGGGGTACGGCTACACCTTC. Translation gives CASSGQGYGYTF.

The chain couples TRBV5-1 to TRBJ2-3; 9 nucleotides agree with TRBD2. J lost 3 bases, V lost 0 bases, and 8 bases had no gene match. The germline V gene has CDR1 SGHRS and CDR2 YFSETQ. CDR3 length: 17 residues. CDR3 in amino acids: CASSLAPGGGATDTQYF. DNA of the CDR3: TGCGCCAGCAGCTTGGCCCCGGGCGGGGGGGCGACAGATACGCAGTATTTT. The complete variable domain, with remaining parts taken from reference TRBV5-1 and TRBJ2-3, reads KAGVTQTPRYLIKTRGQQVTLSCSPISGHRSVSWYQQTPGQGLQFLFEYFSETQRNKGNFPGRFSGRQFSNSRSEMNVSTLELGDSALYLCASSLAPGGGATDTQYFGPGTRLTVL.

CDR3 amino acids: CASSQPTGNYEQYF. The CDR3 DNA is TGCGCCAGCAGCCAACCTACAGGGAACTACGAGCAGTACTTC. This chain connects TRBV4-1 to TRBJ2-7, with a possible D match to TRBD1 (6 bases). This CDR3 spans 14 amino acids. Trimming cost V 2 bases and J 3 bases, with 11 bases left between them. Germline CDR1 MGHRA, CDR2 YSYEKL.

This sequence joins TRBV6-2 or TRBV6-3 and TRBJ1-1; 8 bases agree with TRBD1. The CDR3 runs 13 residues. The junction had 5 bases not matched to a gene; V was cut back by 6 bases and J by 5 bases. Germline V lookup: CDR1 MNHEY, CDR2 SVGEGT. The CDR3 here is CASSGTGLTEAFF. For the CDR3, the DNA is TGTGCCAGCAGCGGGACAGGATTAACTGAAGCTTTCTTT.

In its sample, this clone was seen a few times. The chain combines TRBV27 with TRBJ2-1; D is uncertain. With 9 bases removed from V and 0 bases from J, the gap between germline ends came to 12 bases. Germline CDR1 reads MNHEY; CDR2 reads SMNVEV (reference sequence). There are 14 residues in the CDR3. The CDR3 region is CASCTHDSYNEQFF. For the CDR3, the DNA is TGTGCCAGTTGTACTCATGACTCCTACAATGAGCAGTTCTTC.

V is TRBV2 and J is TRBJ2-7; 11 positions agree with TRBD1. The CDR3 runs to 16 residues. Germline CDR1 is SNHLY and CDR2 is FYNNEI. J gave up 2 bases and V 3 bases, and 6 bases lay outside the gene matches. Written as DNA, the CDR3 is TGTGCCAGCAGTGATGCCGGGACAGGGGGGACCTACGAGCAGTACTTC. Translating gives CASSDAGTGGTYEQYF.

A note on this clone: One end of the junction fails to match germline, which may point to a read error. The genes are TRBV5-1 and TRBJ2-3; 7 bases fit TRBD2. CDR3 length equals 16 residues. Germline values: CDR1 SGHRS, CDR2 YFSETQ. Here the CDR3 DNA reads TGCGCCAGCAGATTGGGGCGGGGGACCACCACAGATACGCAGTATTTT. Amino acids: CASRLGRGTTTDTQYF.

With respect to this clone: At one of its ends the junction is not consistent with the germline gene, which may arise from a read error. V gene TRBV7-7 combines with J gene TRBJ2-5, with 9 bases identical to TRBD1. Germline values: CDR1 SSHAT, CDR2 FNYEAQ (reference sequence). This CDR3 region has 16 residues. CDR3: CASSEESRDRVETQYF. The CDR3 coding sequence is TGTGCTAGCAGCGAAGAGAGCCGGGACAGGGTAGAGACCCAGTACTTC.

CDR3 sequence (DNA): TGTGCCAGCAGCCAGATACTAGCGGGGGATCCGTATTTT. Amino acid sequence: CASSQILAGDPYF. This chain connects TRBV14 to TRBJ2-3; 11 bases align to TRBD2. Germline loops: CDR1 SGHDN, CDR2 FVKESK. This CDR3 comprises 13 residues. Trimming removed 3 bases from V and 14 bases from J; junction bases left unmatched: 7.

This clone is classed as medium-sized. V is TRBV7-9 and J is TRBJ1-5, with 9 bases lining up with TRBD1. The germline V gene has CDR1 SEHNR and CDR2 FQNEAQ (reference sequence). With V trimmed by 5 bases and J by 3 bases, 8 bases remained unmatched. The CDR3 runs 16 residues. CDR3 nucleotides: TGTGCCAGCAGCCCTATGGGACAGGGACTCAATCAGCCCCAGCATTTT. Translated: CASSPMGQGLNQPQHF.

V is TRBV10-3 and J is TRBJ2-7; D remains unclear. The CDR3 loop spans 17 amino acids. Trimming pared 0 bases from V and 4 bases from J, leaving 19 bases between. Germline CDR1 is ENHRY and CDR2 is SYGVKD. The CDR3 DNA reads TGTGCCATCAGTGAGTCTCTACAGAATCCCTCCCAGTACGAGCAGTACTTC. This translates into CAISESLQNPSQYEQYF.

The V and J genes are TRBV5-5 and TRBJ1-1; D remains ambiguous. The CDR3 is 12 amino acids. Trimming took 0 bases from V and 6 from J, leaving 6 bases between them. Germline CDR1 is SGHKS and CDR2 is YYEKEE (reference sequence). The CDR3 loop is CASSLVVAEAFF. The CDR3 coding sequence is TGTGCCAGCAGCTTGGTAGTTGCTGAAGCTTTCTTT.

This clone is medium-sized (0.01 to 0.1%) in the sample. The chain employs TRBV30 and TRBJ1-2; D remains unclear. CDR3 length: 11 amino acids. The V gene's germline CDR1 is GTSNPN and CDR2 SVGIG (reference sequence). The ends were cut back, 0 bases at V and 10 bases at J, with 9 bases in the middle. In DNA, the CDR3 is TGTGCCTGGAGTGTAAGTCGGGACTACACCTTC. Its protein product is CAWSVSRDYTF.

The table lists this clone with a few counts. The rearrangement uses TRBV29-1 and TRBJ1-1, with a weak D call TRBD1 (5 bases). Germline CDR1 is SQVTM and CDR2 is ANQGSEA. V gave up 6 bases and J gave up 6 bases, with 20 bases separating them. The CDR3 loop spans 14 amino acids. This chain's CDR3 is CSVPRRGDHPEAFF. The CDR3 DNA sequence: TGCAGCGTCCCTAGGCGGGGGGATCATCCTGAAGCTTTCTTT.

J is TRBJ2-7 and V is TRBV15, with D possibly matching TRBD1 (5 bases). Trimming shortened V by 1 base and J by 2 bases, and 9 bases separated the two germline ends. Germline V CDR1 and CDR2: LNHNV, YYDKDF (reference sequence). This CDR3 is 14 amino acids long. CDR3 residues: CATSRGGSAYEQYF. The CDR3 nucleotides are TGTGCCACCAGCAGAGGGGGCTCGGCCTACGAGCAGTACTTC.

The chain has TRBV28 and TRBJ1-1; no clear D. Trimming pared 3 bases from V and 5 bases from J, leaving 16 bases between. CDR3 length: 15 residues. Germline V lookup: CDR1 MDHEN, CDR2 SYDVKM. CDR3: CASSLRVGVATEAFF. DNA of the CDR3: TGTGCCAGCAGTTTGAGGGTTGGGGTGGCAACTGAAGCTTTCTTT.

The chain is built from TRBV29-1 and TRBJ2-7; D is possibly TRBD2 (5 bases). The CDR3 sequence is 13 residues long. CDR1 and CDR2 (germline): SQVTM, ANQGSEA. Deletions cut 4 bases from V and 0 bases from J, with 10 bases between. The CDR3 protein is CSVVRGNSYEQYF. The CDR3 nucleotides are TGCAGCGTTGTTCGGGGTAACTCCTACGAGCAGTACTTC.

V is TRBV5-1 and J is TRBJ2-2; TRBD1 matches at 9 bases. This CDR3 has 14 residues. Germline assignment: CDR1 SGHRS and CDR2 YFSETQ. Trimming removed 5 bases from V and 6 bases from J; junction bases left unmatched: 5. The DNA of the CDR3 is TGCGCCAGCAGGGTACAGGGGGCACCCGGGGAGCTGTTTTTT. Protein: CASRVQGAPGELFF.

The chain joins TRBV28 to TRBJ1-5; 7 nucleotides agree with TRBD1. Germline assignment: CDR1 MDHEN and CDR2 SYDVKM. This CDR3 comprises 16 residues. J was trimmed by 3 bases and V by 3 bases; bases with no gene match: 8. The CDR3 DNA follows: TGTGCCAGCAGTTTGGCGACAGGGAAGACCAATCAGCCCCAGCATTTT. The encoded protein is CASSLATGKTNQPQHF.

The chain couples TRBV7-9 to TRBJ1-2; possibly TRBD1 for D (6 bases). The CDR3 loop spans 14 amino acids. Trimming cost V 1 base and J 5 bases, with 11 bases left between them. Germline-derived CDR1 and CDR2 are SEHNR and FQNEAQ (reference sequence). This chain's CDR3 is CASSLVDSIYGYTF. CDR3 bases: TGTGCCAGCAGCTTAGTGGACAGCATATATGGCTACACCTTC.